This T cell receptor (beta chain) was retrieved from a study of T cell repertoires in cytomegalovirus infection. For the study at large: Peptides in the study included HLA-C-restricted and HLA-B-restricted CMV epitopes. Study-level points and caveats: Carriage of CMV together with the relevant HLA was identifiable through cumulative public TCR beta family frequency.

TCRdb re-derived calls from the reads in MiXCR, one entry per CDR3 protein. The sample holds about 920,000 distinct CDR3 sequences, around 29% seen once. There are a few counts of this clonotype. The antigen remains undetermined. CDR1 is SGHVS and CDR2 is FNYEAQ in the germline V gene. The CDR3 runs 16 residues. V shed 5 bases and J shed 0 bases, with 14 bases lying between them. The chain has TRBV7-6 and TRBJ2-1; D perhaps matches TRBD1 (5 bases). The material was cultured CD8+ T cells from PBMCs, obtained from culture after CMV antigen stimulation. The receptor comes from a human donor in good health (CMV status not recorded). Some clones in this sample may be carry-over from other donors' samples. In nucleotides, the CDR3 is TGTGCCAGCAGCCCGACAGACTTCAGCTCCTACAATGAGCAGTTCTTC. As protein: CASSPTDFSSYNEQFF.